This TCR beta chain is from a study of CD8 T cells in ankylosing spondylitis. MiXCR was run by TCRdb on the 5' RACE reads, yielding one entry per CDR3 protein. The top ten clones hold less than 20% of a sample with 300,000 to 400,000 distinct CDR3 sequences, approximately 20% of them seen once. Overall study results and limits: Past research had described some motif variants in reactive arthritis synovial fluid and blood. Disease-associated clonotypes exhibited CD8+ identity and were relatively infrequent in peripheral blood. Matched ankylosing spondylitis synovial fluid reportedly contained a significantly enriched population of disease-linked clones. A TCR beta motif of several highly homologous variants seemed to mark ankylosing spondylitis blood.

This CDR3 is built from 21 residues. Trimming at V came to 1 base and at J to 2 bases, leaving 15 bases not matched to a gene. Germline V lookup: CDR1 LGHNA, CDR2 YNFKEQ. On this clonotype: Antigen: not known.

The receptor was isolated from a male donor with ankylosing spondylitis. The rearrangement uses TRBV4-2 and TRBJ2-3, with 13 nucleotides matching TRBD2. Sequences were obtained from blood, either unsorted or a sorted T cell fraction (not recorded which). The CDR3 reads CASSQAAGLAGVSGATDTQYF. The CDR3 DNA reads TGTGCCAGCAGCCAAGCCGCCGGACTAGCGGGAGTGAGTGGGGCCACAGATACGCAGTATTTT.